This section outlines one T cell receptor (beta chain) sequence together with its context. The antigen is undetermined. The data stem from a study of T cell responses to AZD1222 COVID-19 vaccine. General study results and limits: When two AZD1222 doses had been given, Spike-specific TCR breadth and depth rose.

The CDR3 is 13 amino acids. Trimming at V came to 7 bases and at J to 4 bases, leaving 4 bases not matched to a gene. Looked up from germline, CDR1 is LNHDA and CDR2 is SQIVND (reference sequence). Assay: immunoSEQ multiplex PCR; the TCRdb copy retains only in-frame clones and omits some. This repertoire shows 170,000 or so clones, about nine tenths found once; its top ten account for roughly 1.6%. This receptor was taken from an adult in good health. The V call is TRBV19, the J call TRBJ2-3, with 8 nucleotides matching TRBD1. Sequencing was performed on peripheral blood, taken on day 0 of AZD1222 vaccination. CDR3 in amino acids: CASTQGASDTQYF. The CDR3 region has the DNA TGTGCCAGTACCCAGGGGGCATCAGATACGCAGTATTTT.